The 26 T cell receptor beta chains reported below all come from one sample, sequenced in a study of T cells in localized non-small cell lung cancer. The protocol was immunoSEQ multiplex PCR, while the TCRdb copy is restricted to in-frame clones and leaves out a portion. The sample has roughly 3,000 clones; around 22% are singletons. Material: lung tumor tissue, obtained before any cancer treatment. The receptors derive from a man between 18 and 50 years old with stage II lung adenocarcinoma.

The gene calls are TRBV19 and TRBJ1-3, with D uncertain. Germline V gene lookup returns CDR1 LNHDA and CDR2 SQIVND (reference sequence). CDR3 length: 17 residues. Trimming took off 2 bases at V and 0 bases at J, with 14 bases between the two ends. For the CDR3, the DNA is TGTGCCAGTAGTATATTGGCCCCGGAGGGCTCTGGAAACACCATATATTTT. Residues: CASSILAPEGSGNTIYF.

This clone was recorded a few times. The gene calls are TRBV6-8 and TRBJ2-7, with 9 bases that match TRBD1. This CDR3 spans 14 amino acids. The V gene's germline CDR1 is MNHGY and CDR2 SAAAGT. Trimming removed 5 bases from V and 5 bases from J; junction bases left unmatched: 7. The DNA of the CDR3 is TGTGCCAGCAGTGGCAGGACAGGGGTCGACGAGCAGTACTTC. This sequence encodes CASSGRTGVDEQYF.

By sample fraction, this clone is medium-sized (0.01 to 0.1%). A read error may account for a junction end that differs from germline. This chain joins TRBV6-8 and TRBJ2-3; TRBD1 aligns across 8 bases. CDR3 length equals 14 residues. The germline gives CDR1 MNHGY, CDR2 SAAAGT. CDR3 nucleotides: TGTGCCAGCAGTGACTCACAGGGGGCAGATACGCAGTATTTT. Translating gives CASSDSQGADTQYF.

A few counts support this clone. The chain links TRBV28 to TRBJ2-7; D is ambiguous. Germline V CDR1 and CDR2: MDHEN, SYDVKM. Trimming shortened V by 6 bases and J by 3 bases, and 12 bases separated the two germline ends. The CDR3 covers 13 residues. CDR3 loop: CASSDPDIYEQYF. Written as DNA, the CDR3 is TGTGCCAGCAGCGACCCCGACATCTACGAGCAGTACTTC. Full variable domain (outside the CDR3, taken from reference TRBV28 and TRBJ2-7): DVKVTQSSRYLVKRTGEKVFLECVQDMDHENMFWYRQDPGLGLRLIYFSYDVKMKEKGDIPEGYSVSREKKERFSLILESASTNQTSMYLCASSDPDIYEQYFGPGTRLTVT.

In nucleotides, the CDR3 is TGTGCCAGCAGCTCTTCCCGGACAGGGGGCCGAGATACGCAGTATTTT. Protein product: CASSSSRTGGRDTQYF. The J gene is TRBJ2-3, the V gene TRBV11-1; 11 nucleotides match TRBD1. The V gene's germline CDR1 is SGHAT and CDR2 FQDESV (reference sequence). The CDR3 is 16 residues long. The trim removed 4 bases at V and 5 bases at J, leaving 8 bases unmatched.

In its sample, this clone ranks as medium-sized. The chain recombines TRBV11-3 with TRBJ2-5; tentatively, D is TRBD2 (5 bases). Germline V lookup: CDR1 SGHNT, CDR2 YENEEA. The CDR3 spans 15 residues. Trimming shortened V by 3 bases and J by 3 bases, and 14 bases separated the two germline ends. The CDR3 nucleotides are TGTGCCAGCAGCTTGGCGGGTCCTTTGGAAGAGACCCAGTACTTC. It codes for CASSLAGPLEETQYF.

The DNA for the CDR3 is TGCGCCAGCAGCCAGCGACACTCGGGTTTGGCTGGAAACACCATATATTTT. It yields the protein CASSQRHSGLAGNTIYF. The chain combines TRBV1 with TRBJ1-3. TRBV1 is tagged as a pseudogene. The CDR3 has 17 residues.

This clone came up a few times. J is TRBJ1-6 and V is TRBV6-8, with D possibly matching TRBD1 (5 bases). The germline V gene encodes CDR1 MNHGY and CDR2 SAAAGT. Trimming left V 2 bases short and J 9 bases short, with 11 bases between. This CDR3 comprises 14 residues. The CDR3, as DNA: TGTGCCAGCAGTTACGAGGGGCGGCGTTCACCCCTCCACTTT. This translates into CASSYEGRRSPLHF.

The chain joins TRBV28 to TRBJ2-7; 8 bases are a match to TRBD1. This CDR3 has 16 amino acids. Trimming cost V 2 bases and J 1 base; bases outside gene matches: 7. Germline CDR1 MDHEN, CDR2 SYDVKM. The CDR3 DNA is TGTGCCAGCAGTTTAAAGGGGACAGGCGGGTCCTACGAGCAGTACTTC. Its protein product is CASSLKGTGGSYEQYF.

The chain joins TRBV6-8 to TRBJ2-7, with 7 nucleotides matching TRBD1. V lost 8 bases to trimming and J lost 7 bases; unmatched junction nucleotides: 14. Per germline, CDR1 MNHGY and CDR2 SAAAGT. This CDR3 has 14 residues. The CDR3 nucleotides are TGTGCCAGCGTCGAAGCAGCGACAGGGCGTGAGCAGTACTTC. Translation gives CASVEAATGREQYF.

The V gene is TRBV30, the J gene TRBJ1-6; the match to TRBD1 covers 7 bases. Germline loops: CDR1 GTSNPN, CDR2 SVGIG (reference sequence). The CDR3 has 14 amino acids. With V trimmed by 2 bases and J by 9 bases, 7 bases remained unmatched. The DNA of the CDR3 is TGTGCCTGGAGTCTAGGACAGGACGGTTCACCCCTCCACTTT. Translated: CAWSLGQDGSPLHF.

The chain carries TRBV5-1 and TRBJ1-1, with D unclear. The germline V gene encodes CDR1 SGHRS and CDR2 YFSETQ. V lost 1 base and J 3 bases, leaving 10 bases between the germline ends. The CDR3 runs 14 residues. The DNA for the CDR3 is TGCGCCAGCAGCTTGAAGGGCTCGGACACTGAAGCTTTCTTT. Protein sequence: CASSLKGSDTEAFF.

The chain has TRBV19 and TRBJ1-5, with 8 bases lining up with TRBD1. Germline CDR1 and CDR2: LNHDA and SQIVND (reference sequence). The CDR3 extends over 15 amino acids. V trimming: 4 bases; J trimming: 6 bases; junction bases outside the gene matches: 8. As DNA, the CDR3 is TGTGCCAGTAGTAGAACTCAGGGGGCGGGTCAGCCCCAGCATTTT. Its protein product is CASSRTQGAGQPQHF.

This clone was counted only a few times. The chain uses TRBV6-8 and TRBJ2-5, with 7 bases fitting TRBD2. CDR1 is MNHGY and CDR2 is SAAAGT in the germline V gene. CDR3 length: 15 residues. With V trimmed by 6 bases and J by 1 base, 8 bases remained unmatched. The CDR3 DNA reads TGTGCCAGCAGAAGAGGGAGCGGGGCCCAAGAGACCCAGTACTTC. This sequence encodes CASRRGSGAQETQYF.

This clone was seen a few times. The chain is built from TRBV19 and TRBJ1-1; the D gene is possibly TRBD1 (6 bases). V lost 3 bases, J lost 1 base, and 18 bases lay in between. The CDR3 has 17 residues. Germline assignment: CDR1 LNHDA and CDR2 SQIVND (reference sequence). For the CDR3, the DNA is TGTGCCAGTAGTATTCGGGCTACAGGGAGGGGGAACACTGAAGCTTTCTTT. It codes for CASSIRATGRGNTEAFF.

This sequence joins TRBV6-8 and TRBJ2-3, with 9 bases fitting TRBD2. CDR3 length equals 14 residues. The germline V gene has CDR1 MNHGY and CDR2 SAAAGT. J was trimmed by 1 base and V by 5 bases; bases with no gene match: 1. CDR3 in amino acids: CASSERGGTDTQYF. For the CDR3, the DNA is TGTGCCAGCAGTGAGCGGGGGGGCACAGATACGCAGTATTTT.

This clone was seen a few times. The V call is TRBV11-3, the J call TRBJ2-3, with a tentative D call TRBD2 (6 bases). V shed 5 bases and J shed 3 bases, with 15 bases lying between them. CDR3 length: 15 amino acids. Per the germline V gene, CDR1 is SGHNT and CDR2 is YENEEA. In DNA form, the CDR3 reads TGTGCCAGCAGCCCGCCGACTAGTGCGACAGATACGCAGTATTTT. Its protein is CASSPPTSATDTQYF.

A few counts support this clone. V usage is TRBV28 and J usage is TRBJ2-3; D uncertain. Per germline, CDR1 MDHEN and CDR2 SYDVKM. The V gene lost 5 bases and the J gene lost 0 bases, with 6 bases spanning the gap. CDR3 length: 13 amino acids. CDR3 sequence: CASSVHSTDTQYF. CDR3 in DNA: TGTGCCAGCAGTGTTCATAGCACAGATACGCAGTATTTT.

The V call is TRBV4-1, the J call TRBJ1-2, with a tentative D call TRBD1 (6 bases). The germline V and J ends were trimmed by 0 bases and 3 bases, with 11 bases remaining between them. Germline V gives CDR1 MGHRA, CDR2 YSYEKL. The CDR3 totals 15 residues. This chain's CDR3 is CASSQEYKGDYGYTF. The CDR3, as DNA: TGCGCCAGCAGCCAAGAATATAAGGGGGACTATGGCTACACCTTC.

In this sample, this clone turned up a few times. The chain couples TRBV19 to TRBJ1-3; no reliable D call. The CDR3 runs to 14 residues. The germline CDR1 and CDR2 sequences are LNHDA and SQIVND (reference sequence). V lost 10 bases and J lost 0, with 13 bases in between. The CDR3 nucleotides are TGTGCCACCTCGACACTTAACTCTGGAAACACCATATATTTT. Residues: CATSTLNSGNTIYF.

The chain combines TRBV28 with TRBJ1-2; TRBD1 might be the D (6 bases). The CDR3 runs to 12 residues. V was pared by 5 bases and J by 8 bases, with 12 bases between. CDR1 is MDHEN, CDR2 SYDVKM, per germline. The CDR3 is CASSPGERGYTF. The CDR3 DNA reads TGTGCCAGCAGTCCAGGGGAGCGAGGCTACACCTTC.

This clone came up a few times. This chain uses TRBV7-1 with TRBJ1-1, with D maybe TRBD1 (6 bases). TRBV7-1 carries the ORF label, with uncertain function. V was pared by 5 bases and J by 7 bases, with 14 bases between. The CDR3 extends over 13 amino acids. CDR3 sequence: CASSISQGGEAFF. The DNA for the CDR3 is TGTGCCAGCAGCATTTCACAGGGCGGTGAAGCTTTCTTT.

The V gene is TRBV6-8, the J gene TRBJ1-1; 7 nucleotides line up with TRBD1. Unmatched junction bases numbered 14, after V lost 2 bases and J lost 5 bases. The CDR3 covers 17 residues. Germline loops: CDR1 MNHGY, CDR2 SAAAGT. As DNA, the CDR3 is TGTGCCAGCAGTTACCGCGACAGGGAAGACGCGAGGACTGAAGCTTTCTTT. The encoded protein is CASSYRDREDARTEAFF.

The chain is built from TRBV19 and TRBJ2-7; D possibly corresponds to TRBD1 (8 bases). V lost 5 bases, J lost 9 bases, and 14 bases lay in between. The germline CDR1 and CDR2 sequences are LNHDA and SQIVND (reference sequence). This CDR3 contains 12 residues. The CDR3 nucleotides are TGTGCCAGTAGTGGGGGGGACAGGCGGCAGTACTTC. Protein product: CASSGGDRRQYF.

The V and J genes are TRBV6-8 and TRBJ2-5; 10 nucleotides align to TRBD2. V shed 5 bases and J 5 bases; nucleotides not matched to a gene: 5. CDR3 size: 14 residues. Germline V gene lookup returns CDR1 MNHGY and CDR2 SAAAGT. The CDR3 loop reads CASSLAGASETQYF. Written as DNA, the CDR3 is TGTGCCAGCAGTCTAGCGGGGGCGTCGGAGACCCAGTACTTC.

This clone was detected a few times. The chain recombines TRBV11-3 with TRBJ2-1; no clear D. The CDR3 loop spans 14 amino acids. Deletions cut 2 bases from V and 2 bases from J, with 7 bases between. Germline V gene lookup returns CDR1 SGHNT and CDR2 YENEEA. Written as DNA, the CDR3 is TGTGCCAGCAGCTTAAGTACTACCTACAATGAGCAGTTCTTC. This gives the protein CASSLSTTYNEQFF.